The 15 T cell receptor beta chains below were found in one sample sequenced in a study of blood T cell repertoires in COVID-19. Assay used: immunoSEQ multiplex PCR; TCRdb lists only in-frame clones, some missing. This sample has some 350,000 clones, with roughly 87% found just once. Sample: PBMCs or T cells enriched from blood (not recorded which). Receptor source: a woman between 25 and 40 years old who had recovered from COVID-19.

V and J are TRBV6-5 and TRBJ2-1; 11 positions match TRBD2. The CDR3 spans 15 residues. The V segment lost 6 bases and the J segment 4 bases; nucleotides outside the gene matches: 5. Germline lookup yields CDR1 MNHEY and CDR2 SVGAGI. The CDR3 loop is CASRATSGVYNEQFF. The CDR3 region has the DNA TGTGCCAGCAGAGCGACTAGCGGGGTATACAATGAGCAGTTCTTC.

V is TRBV29-1 and J is TRBJ2-5, with 9 bases fitting TRBD2. The length of the CDR3 is 14 residues. Germline V gene data show CDR1 as SQVTM and CDR2 as ANQGSEA. Trimming removed 6 bases from V and 2 bases from J; junction bases left unmatched: 7. DNA of the CDR3: TGCAGCGTAGCTATAGCGGGGGAACAAGAGACCCAGTACTTC. Its translation: CSVAIAGEQETQYF.

This clone came up once. The rearrangement joins TRBV24-1 to TRBJ2-5, with D possibly matching TRBD1 (6 bases). V lost 4 bases and J lost 5, with 13 bases in between. The CDR3 spans 14 residues. The germline V gene has CDR1 KGHDR and CDR2 SFDVKD. The CDR3 loop is CATSEGASTETQYF. CDR3 sequence (DNA): TGTGCCACCAGTGAGGGGGCTAGCACGGAGACCCAGTACTTC.

This clone was recorded many times. The sample holds other DNA sequences that translate to the same CDR3. The chain couples TRBV5-1 to TRBJ2-3; D perhaps matches TRBD1 (6 bases). The CDR3 is 14 residues long. Between the trimmed V and J ends, which lost 4 bases and 3 bases, there was a span of 12 bases. The germline gives CDR1 SGHRS, CDR2 YFSETQ. CDR3: CASSLYRDTDTQYF. The CDR3 nucleotides are TGCGCCAGCAGCCTCTACAGGGATACAGATACGCAGTATTTT.

This sequence joins TRBV5-1 and TRBJ2-7, with 11 bases that match TRBD2. Germline V gives CDR1 SGHRS, CDR2 YFSETQ. The CDR3 sequence is 16 residues long. Trimming took 0 bases from V and 3 from J; bases not matched to a gene: 5. The CDR3 nucleotides are TGCGCCAGCAGCTTGGCCACACTAGCGGGAGTCTACGAGCAGTACTTC. It yields the protein CASSLATLAGVYEQYF.

The chain carries TRBV10-2 and TRBJ1-4; 9 bases agree with TRBD1. Losses at the gene ends were 6 bases for V and 4 bases for J; bases not matched to a gene: 3. CDR1 and CDR2 (germline): WSHSY, SAAADI. CDR3 length equals 14 residues. The chain's CDR3 is CASRETGGNEKLFF. The CDR3 DNA follows: TGCGCCAGCAGGGAGACAGGGGGTAATGAAAAACTGTTTTTT.

The chain joins TRBV10-3 to TRBJ2-3; D perhaps matches TRBD2 (6 bases). Germline V lookup: CDR1 ENHRY, CDR2 SYGVKD. The V end was cut by 3 bases, the J end by 6 bases, with 16 bases between. The CDR3 sequence is 15 residues long. Here the CDR3 DNA reads TGTGCCATCAGTGACCCAGCGGGTGGCAGGGATACGCAGTATTTT. Encoded protein: CAISDPAGGRDTQYF.

V is TRBV18 and J is TRBJ2-2, with 10 positions matching TRBD1. The junction had 15 bases not matched to a gene; V was cut back by 9 bases and J by 5 bases. The CDR3 has 17 amino acids. The germline CDR1 and CDR2 sequences are KGHSH and LQKENI. The CDR3 sequence is CASRPGTGQGLTGELFF. The DNA of the CDR3 is TGTGCCAGTCGACCCGGCACGGGACAGGGGCTTACCGGGGAGCTGTTTTTT.

V and J are TRBV2 and TRBJ2-3; 9 positions agree with TRBD2. The CDR3 spans 16 residues. Germline loops: CDR1 SNHLY, CDR2 FYNNEI. Germline trimming cut 6 bases from V and 1 base from J; bases unmatched to any gene: 8. CDR3 loop: CASRDSSGSGTDTQYF. The CDR3 DNA is TGTGCCAGCAGAGACAGTAGCGGGAGCGGCACAGATACGCAGTATTTT.

The chain links TRBV30 to TRBJ1-3; a possible D gene is TRBD1 (5 bases). CDR1 and CDR2 from the germline V gene are GTSNPN and SVGIG (reference sequence). V dropped 0 bases and J dropped 8 bases, with 11 bases sitting between them. The CDR3 extends over 13 amino acids. The CDR3 here is CAWSVGIGDTIYF. The CDR3 DNA sequence: TGTGCCTGGAGTGTTGGGATAGGGGACACCATATATTTT.

The chain uses TRBV11-3 and TRBJ2-5, with TRBD1 matching 10 bases. The CDR3 length is 13 residues. The V gene end was trimmed by 5 bases and the J gene end by 6 bases; junction bases not matched to a gene: 3. Germline CDR1 reads SGHNT; CDR2 reads YENEEA. The CDR3 bases are TGTGCCAGCAGCCGGGGACAGGGGAAGACCCAGTACTTC. This sequence encodes CASSRGQGKTQYF.

The chain couples TRBV21-1 to TRBJ2-7; TRBD1 is the table's D call, not checked against the DNA. TRBV21-1 is tagged as a pseudogene. This CDR3 is built from 18 residues. CDR3 coding DNA: TGTGCCTGTAAGTCGAGGGACAGGGTTACTACCAACGTCTACGAGCAGTACTTC. Translation: CACKSRDRVTTNVYEQYF.

V is TRBV29-1 and J is TRBJ1-2; possibly TRBD1 for D (6 bases). Trimming left V 7 bases short and J 4 bases short, with 16 bases between. Germline V lookup: CDR1 SQVTM, CDR2 ANQGSEA. The CDR3 is made up of 13 amino acids. CDR3 in DNA: TGCAGCGCATACAGGGATATCGGCTATGGCTACACCTTC. This encodes CSAYRDIGYGYTF.

This clone was detected ten times or more. The chain couples TRBV28 to TRBJ1-1, with 8 bases aligning to TRBD1. V was clipped by 8 bases and J by 5 bases; unmatched bases: 4. Germline lookup yields CDR1 MDHEN and CDR2 SYDVKM. The CDR3 consists of 12 residues. The CDR3 here is CASLDRATEAFF. CDR3 in DNA: TGTGCCAGCTTGGACAGGGCTACTGAAGCTTTCTTT.

This clone is a singleton in its sample. The CDR3 loop is CASSPRLAGVTGELFF. The CDR3 bases are TGTGCCAGCAGCCCCCGACTAGCGGGAGTAACCGGGGAGCTGTTTTTT. The chain couples TRBV9 to TRBJ2-2, with 12 bases that match TRBD2. This CDR3 comprises 16 residues. V was clipped by 4 bases and J by 5 bases; unmatched bases: 6. Germline assignment: CDR1 SGDLS and CDR2 YYNGEE.